This T cell receptor (beta chain) was identified during a study of regulatory T cells in long-lasting Graves disease. Whole-study results and caveats: TRBV28, TRBJ1-2 and TRBJ2-5 were segments that persistent disease favored.

Germline V gene sequence: CDR1 KGHDR, CDR2 SFDVKD. This CDR3 has 13 residues. J lost 6 bases, V lost 7 bases, and 4 bases had no gene match. Both iRepertoire HTBI primers and Arm-PCR of CDR3 regions were used to build the TCR beta libraries. Original data processing: Identification yielded around 68 TRBV and more than 12 TRBJ segments across samples. TCRdb processed the multiplex PCR reads anew with MiXCR; each CDR3 protein has one entry. The V and J calls come from TCRdb's annotation, not from the publication. There are a few hundred thousand distinct CDR3 sequences in the sample; approximately 15% occur only once, and roughly 29% lies in the top ten. This clonotype was recorded many times. Its antigen remains unidentified. This sample's time point: newly diagnosed GD, antithyroid drugs for less than 3 months. From RNA extracted from PBMCs, the TCR library was made. This same sample was also part of a study on T cells in Graves' hyperthyroidism and ophthalmopathy.

This material consisted of peripheral blood mononuclear cells (PBMCs), taken at new diagnosis, from a patient treated with antithyroid drugs. The chain employs TRBV24-1 and TRBJ1-5; 8 bases match TRBD1. This clonotype originated in a man between 40 and 49 years old with Graves disease. The CDR3 reads CATSTGQGQPQHF. Written as DNA, the CDR3 is TGTGCCACCAGCACTGGACAGGGTCAGCCCCAGCATTTT.